These 5 T cell receptor beta chains came from one sample sequenced in a study of blood T cell repertoires in COVID-19. Repertoires were generated with immunoSEQ multiplex PCR, while TCRdb's copy carries only in-frame clones and drops some. The profile shows over 110,000 clones, around 80% of them singletons. Sequencing input: peripheral blood. The receptor set was obtained from a man between 65 and 85 years old who had recovered from COVID-19.

This chain links TRBV7-2 with TRBJ2-7, with D maybe TRBD1 (7 bases). The V gene lost 7 bases and the J gene lost 2 bases, with 15 bases spanning the gap. CDR1 and CDR2 (germline): SGHTA, FQGNSA. The CDR3 sequence is 14 residues long. Written as DNA, the CDR3 is TGTGCCAGCACCTCCGGGGGACAGCCCTACGAGCAGTACTTC. Protein: CASTSGGQPYEQYF.

This clone has only one observation. The rearrangement links TRBV3-1 (or the pseudogene TRBV3-2) to TRBJ1-2, with 7 bases lining up with TRBD1. There are 13 residues in the CDR3. CDR1 is LGHDT, CDR2 YNNKEL, per germline (reference sequence). V was pared by 3 bases and J by 8 bases, with 6 bases of the junction left unmatched. The CDR3 is CASSHRGAEGYTF. CDR3 in DNA: TGTGCCAGCAGCCACAGGGGGGCGGAGGGCTACACCTTC.

Only a few counts were recorded for this clone. The genes are TRBV7-9 and TRBJ2-7; perhaps TRBD2 as D (6 bases). The germline V gene encodes CDR1 SEHNR and CDR2 FQNEAQ (reference sequence). V lost 4 bases, J lost 4 bases, and 8 bases lay in between. This CDR3 has 12 amino acids. The CDR3 DNA is TGTGCCAGCAGCTGGCGGGATTACGAGCAGTACTTC. Translation gives CASSWRDYEQYF.

V is TRBV7-9 and J is TRBJ2-2; TRBD2 matches 7 bases. V dropped 4 bases and J dropped 0; count of bases not matched to a gene: 11. The CDR3 runs to 18 residues. Per germline, CDR1 SEHNR and CDR2 FQNEAQ (reference sequence). The CDR3 region has the DNA TGTGCCAGCAGCTCACCGAGTAAGGGACTACCGAACACCGGGGAGCTGTTTTTT. It translates to CASSSPSKGLPNTGELFF.

The J gene is TRBJ2-7, the V gene TRBV21-1; no DNA check was done on the table's D call, TRBD1. TRBV21-1 is a documented pseudogene. The CDR3 contains 16 residues. CDR3 amino acids: CASNPSEGTHTYEQYF. The DNA of the CDR3 is TGTGCCAGCAATCCTTCAGAGGGGACACACACTTACGAGCAGTACTTC.